Listed here are 28 T cell receptor beta chains from one sample, sequenced in a study of cytomegalovirus exposure and HLA in healthy donors. Primers: 60 Vbeta forward and 13 Jbeta reverse. Here immunoSEQ multiplex PCR was the method, and the copy in TCRdb shows in-frame clones only, minus some. Of about 68,000 clones in the sample, approximately 75% were seen once. Material: PBMCs. The origin of the receptors is a human donor in good health.

This clone was counted once. The rearrangement links TRBV15 to TRBJ2-5, with a tentative D call TRBD2 (5 bases). CDR1 is LNHNV and CDR2 is YYDKDF in the germline V gene (reference sequence). The CDR3 runs 14 residues. Between the trimmed V and J ends, which lost 1 base and 3 bases, there was a span of 9 bases. CDR3 sequence reads: CATSRVASKETQYF. DNA for the CDR3: TGTGCCACCAGCAGAGTGGCTAGCAAAGAGACCCAGTACTTC.

The V gene is TRBV2, the J gene TRBJ2-7, with 8 bases identical to TRBD1. Germline assignment: CDR1 SNHLY and CDR2 FYNNEI. This CDR3 has 15 amino acids. After removal of 7 bases from V and 2 bases from J, the junction contained 10 bases not matched to a gene. CDR3 amino acids: CASTRGRTGPYEQYF. In DNA form, the CDR3 reads TGTGCCAGCACCCGGGGTCGGACAGGGCCCTACGAGCAGTACTTC.

This clone was detected only a few times. J is TRBJ1-2 and V is TRBV15, with D possibly TRBD1 on 6 matching bases. V was trimmed by 0 bases and J by 0 bases, leaving 8 bases between them. The CDR3 runs 15 residues. CDR1 LNHNV and CDR2 YYDKDF come from the germline V gene (reference sequence). The chain's CDR3 is CATSRDPGANYGYTF. The CDR3 nucleotides are TGTGCCACCAGCAGAGACCCAGGGGCTAACTATGGCTACACCTTC.

This clone was seen only a few times. V gene TRBV4-1 combines with J gene TRBJ2-5; no definite D call. The CDR3 sequence is 14 residues long. Germline values: CDR1 MGHRA, CDR2 YSYEKL. V gave up 6 bases and J gave up 0 bases, with 11 bases separating them. The DNA of the CDR3 is TGCGCCAGCAGGGAGATTTGGAACCAAGAGACCCAGTACTTC. It is translated as CASREIWNQETQYF.

V gene TRBV7-2 combines with J gene TRBJ2-2, with 9 bases that match TRBD2. The germline CDR1 and CDR2 sequences are SGHTA and FQGNSA. The trim removed 8 bases at V and 5 bases at J, leaving 3 bases unmatched. The CDR3 is made up of 13 amino acids. CDR3 DNA sequence: TGTGCCAGCGGACTAGCGAGAACCGGGGAGCTGTTTTTT. This gives the protein CASGLARTGELFF.

This chain uses TRBV19 with TRBJ2-1; TRBD2 agrees at 13 bases. V dropped 5 bases and J dropped 10; count of bases not matched to a gene: 8. Germline loops: CDR1 LNHDA, CDR2 SQIVND (reference sequence). The CDR3 is 15 amino acids. The CDR3 loop reads CASSRRGLAGLEQFF. For the CDR3, the DNA is TGTGCCAGTAGTCGAAGGGGACTAGCGGGGCTCGAGCAGTTCTTC. The whole variable domain, filled in from reference TRBV19 and TRBJ2-1, reads DGGITQSPKYLFRKEGQNVTLSCEQNLNHDAMYWYRQDPGQGLRLIYYSQIVNDFQKGDIAEGYSVSREKKESFPLTVTSAQKNPTAFYLCASSRRGLAGLEQFFGPGTRLTVL.

The chain employs TRBV28 and TRBJ1-4; 10 bases match TRBD1. CDR1 and CDR2 (germline): MDHEN, SYDVKM. CDR3 size: 18 residues. V was clipped by 2 bases and J by 0 bases; unmatched bases: 6. The DNA for the CDR3 is TGTGCCAGCAGTTTAACGGGACAGGGGTTTGCAACTAATGAAAAACTGTTTTTT. Amino acid sequence: CASSLTGQGFATNEKLFF.

This clone was counted a few times. The chain employs TRBV6-5 and TRBJ1-3, with D unclear. The germline V gene encodes CDR1 MNHEY and CDR2 SVGAGI. The germline V and J ends were trimmed by 7 bases and 4 bases, with 8 bases remaining between them. This CDR3 is built from 12 residues. The CDR3: CASMAPGNTIYF. The CDR3 nucleotides read TGTGCCAGCATGGCCCCCGGAAACACCATATATTTT.

With regard to this clone: Relative to the germline gene, one junction end is altered; a read error may explain this. V and J are TRBV7-9 and TRBJ1-2; D perhaps matches TRBD1 (6 bases). Germline CDR1 and CDR2: SEHNR and FQNEAQ (reference sequence). The CDR3 consists of 13 residues. CDR3 sequence (DNA): TGTGCCAGCAGCCTAGACAGGAACTATGGCTACCCCTTC. Translation gives CASSLDRNYGYPF.

The V call is TRBV28, the J call TRBJ2-5; 13 nucleotides agree with TRBD2. The junction had 2 bases not matched to a gene; V was cut back by 8 bases and J by 2 bases. CDR1 is MDHEN, CDR2 SYDVKM, per germline. The length of the CDR3 is 14 residues. CDR3 residues: CASRGLAGQETQYF. The CDR3 coding sequence is TGTGCCAGCCGGGGACTAGCGGGGCAAGAGACCCAGTACTTC.

CDR3 nucleotide sequence: TGTGCCAGCAGCTTAGTCCAGGGCTGGATGAACACTGAAGCTTTCTTT. This translates into CASSLVQGWMNTEAFF. The gene calls are TRBV7-8 and TRBJ1-1, with a possible D match to TRBD1 (5 bases). Germline-derived CDR1 and CDR2 are SGHVS and FQNEAQ. The CDR3 sequence is 16 residues long. V lost 1 base, J lost 0 bases, and 12 bases lay in between.

V is TRBV5-4 and J is TRBJ2-1, with 9 nucleotides matching TRBD2. V was clipped by 3 bases and J by 8 bases; unmatched bases: 12. This CDR3 has 16 residues. CDR1 and CDR2 from the germline V gene are SGHNT and YYREEE (reference sequence). The CDR3 DNA reads as TGTGCCAGCAGCTCCACACGGGGCGGGGGGGCAGATGAGCAGTTCTTC. It yields the protein CASSSTRGGGADEQFF. Variable domain in full (rest from reference TRBV5-4 and TRBJ2-1): ETGVTQSPTHLIKTRGQQVTLRCSSQSGHNTVSWYQQALGQGPQFIFQYYREEENGRGNFPPRFSGLQFPNYSSELNVNALELDDSALYLCASSSTRGGGADEQFFGPGTRLTVL.

V is TRBV19 and J is TRBJ2-6; TRBD1 agrees at 10 bases. V lost 0 bases and J lost 1; bases outside the gene matches: 6. CDR1 is LNHDA, CDR2 SQIVND, per germline (reference sequence). The CDR3 covers 19 residues. CDR3 amino acids: CASSIDWGTGASGANVLTF. The CDR3 DNA is TGTGCCAGTAGTATAGATTGGGGGACAGGGGCTTCTGGGGCCAACGTCCTGACTTTC.

This clone appeared a few times. The chain combines TRBV4-1 with TRBJ2-1, with 11 positions matching TRBD2. The CDR3 sequence is 16 residues long. The germline gives CDR1 MGHRA, CDR2 YSYEKL. The trim removed 6 bases at V and 6 bases at J, leaving 10 bases unmatched. The DNA of the CDR3 is TGCGCCAGCAGTCCCCGGACTAGCGGGCACCTCAATGAGCAGTTCTTC. Protein: CASSPRTSGHLNEQFF.

V and J are TRBV9 and TRBJ1-6, with 8 bases aligning to TRBD1. The J segment lost 4 bases and the V segment lost 4 bases, leaving 7 bases of the junction unmatched. The CDR3 covers 16 residues. In germline, CDR1 is SGDLS, CDR2 YYNGEE. This chain's CDR3 is CASSPGTGAYNSPLHF. CDR3 nucleotides: TGTGCCAGCAGCCCCGGGACAGGAGCTTATAATTCACCCCTCCACTTT.

The chain has TRBV15 and TRBJ1-2; TRBD1 matches at 8 bases. V trimming: 3 bases; J trimming: 5 bases; junction bases outside the gene matches: 5. The CDR3 has 14 amino acids. The germline V gene has CDR1 LNHNV and CDR2 YYDKDF (reference sequence). The CDR3 sequence is CATSRDREDYGYTF. The CDR3 nucleotides are TGTGCCACCAGCAGGGACAGGGAGGATTATGGCTACACCTTC.

The sample holds a few counts of this clone. The chain has TRBV19 and TRBJ2-7; possible D gene TRBD2, 5 bases. Germline V gene lookup returns CDR1 LNHDA and CDR2 SQIVND (reference sequence). Trimming stripped 5 bases from V and 2 bases from J, with 13 bases between. This CDR3 region has 14 residues. CDR3 sequence: CASSRGPTPYEQYF. The CDR3 DNA reads TGTGCCAGTAGTCGCGGGCCGACCCCCTACGAGCAGTACTTC.

The genes are TRBV6-1 and TRBJ1-6; possibly TRBD1 for D (6 bases). This CDR3 is 17 amino acids long. Trimming took 4 bases from V and 10 from J, leaving 23 bases between them. The germline CDR1 and CDR2 sequences are MNHNS and SASEGT. The CDR3 region is CASSGGGGRGLYSPLHF. In DNA, the CDR3 is TGTGCCAGCAGTGGGGGGGGCGGCAGGGGTCTATACTCACCCCTCCACTTT.

This chain joins TRBV5-6 and TRBJ1-1, with a weak D call TRBD1 (6 bases). Germline CDR1 SGHDT, CDR2 YYEEEE. V was trimmed by 3 bases and J by 4 bases, leaving 16 bases between them. CDR3 length: 15 amino acids. The CDR3 protein is CASSYLGQGSTEAFF. The CDR3 coding sequence is TGTGCCAGCAGCTACCTCGGGCAGGGGAGCACTGAAGCTTTCTTT.

The rearrangement joins TRBV5-1 to TRBJ2-5; TRBD2 agrees at 8 bases. The CDR3 is 17 residues long. Germline values: CDR1 SGHRS, CDR2 YFSETQ. Trimming removed 4 bases from V and 0 bases from J; junction bases left unmatched: 11. CDR3 in amino acids: CASSPPSSGGNQETQYF. CDR3 sequence (DNA): TGCGCCAGCAGCCCACCCTCAAGCGGGGGTAACCAAGAGACCCAGTACTTC.

The V gene is TRBV5-8, the J gene TRBJ1-6; D possibly corresponds to TRBD1 (6 bases). Germline-derived CDR1 and CDR2 are SGHTS and YDEGEE. This CDR3 has 13 amino acids. V was pared by 4 bases and J by 13 bases, with 15 bases between. In nucleotides, the CDR3 is TGTGCCAGCAGCCTACAGGGTCGCGCGCCCCTCCACTTT. Translating gives CASSLQGRAPLHF.

The chain links TRBV5-6 to TRBJ2-5; 9 positions match TRBD2. The J call may be in error: the DNA end matches TRBJ2-7 better. CDR1 and CDR2 from the germline V gene are SGHDT and YYEEEE. This CDR3 is 15 amino acids long. The CDR3 DNA sequence: TGTGCCAGCAGCTTGGGCGGGGGGGTAAACTACGAGCAGTACTTC. It specifies CASSLGGGVNYEQYF.

The chain uses TRBV5-1 and TRBJ2-3; weak D call: TRBD2 (5 bases). In germline, CDR1 is SGHRS, CDR2 YFSETQ. The CDR3 totals 14 residues. V lost 1 base, J lost 1 base, and 7 bases lay in between. The CDR3: CASSLRAGTDTQYF. CDR3 sequence (DNA): TGCGCCAGCAGCTTGCGAGCGGGCACAGATACGCAGTATTTT.

The genes are TRBV27 and TRBJ2-1, with D hard to call. Germline CDR1 MNHEY, CDR2 SMNVEV (reference sequence). The CDR3 has 14 residues. V was trimmed by 0 bases and J by 5 bases, leaving 8 bases between them. CDR3 amino acids: CASSLSASNNEQFF. CDR3 sequence (DNA): TGTGCCAGCAGTTTATCGGCCTCAAACAATGAGCAGTTCTTC.

This clone was detected only once. The J gene is TRBJ2-2, the V gene TRBV19; 7 nucleotides line up with TRBD1. The CDR3 covers 16 residues. The ends lost 5 bases at V and 5 bases at J; junction bases unmatched: 11. CDR1 is LNHDA, CDR2 SQIVND, per germline (reference sequence). CDR3 nucleotide sequence: TGTGCCAGTAGTTACAATACCAGGGGGTTTACCGGGGAGCTGTTTTTT. This translates into CASSYNTRGFTGELFF.

The chain carries TRBV7-9 and TRBJ1-1; D ambiguous. The V end was cut by 3 bases, the J end by 5 bases, with 13 bases between. Germline CDR1 reads SEHNR; CDR2 reads FQNEAQ (reference sequence). The CDR3 covers 14 residues. The CDR3 DNA reads TGTGCCAGCAGCTTTCTCCAATGGAGTACTGAAGCTTTCTTT. Its translation: CASSFLQWSTEAFF.

The chain couples TRBV6-5 to TRBJ1-1, with D unclear. The V gene's germline CDR1 is MNHEY and CDR2 SVGAGI. The CDR3 contains 15 residues. The V end lost 0 bases, the J end lost 4 bases, and 12 bases lay between the germline ends. The DNA for the CDR3 is TGTGCCAGCAGTTACTCCGGGATGGGGAGCACTGAAGCTTTCTTT. It encodes CASSYSGMGSTEAFF.

This clone was detected only a few times. V usage is TRBV6-6 and J usage is TRBJ1-1, with TRBD1 matching 10 bases. The germline CDR1 and CDR2 sequences are MNHNY and SVGAGI (reference sequence). This CDR3 is 14 amino acids long. With 5 bases clipped from V and 5 bases from J, the junction kept 5 bases outside the gene matches. CDR3 DNA sequence: TGTGCCAGCAGTCAACCGGGACAGGGGACTGAAGCTTTCTTT. It is translated as CASSQPGQGTEAFF.